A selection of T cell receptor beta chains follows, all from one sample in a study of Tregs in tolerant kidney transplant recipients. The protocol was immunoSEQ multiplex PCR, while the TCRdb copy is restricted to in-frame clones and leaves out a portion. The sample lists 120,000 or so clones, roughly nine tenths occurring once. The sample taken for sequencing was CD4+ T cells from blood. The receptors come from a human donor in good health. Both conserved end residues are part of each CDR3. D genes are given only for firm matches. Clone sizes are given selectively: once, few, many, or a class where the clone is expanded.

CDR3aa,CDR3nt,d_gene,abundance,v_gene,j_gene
CASSWVQANTGELFF,TGTGCCAGCAGCTGGGTTCAAGCGAACACCGGGGAGCTGTTTTTT,-,-,TRBV5-8,TRBJ2-2
CASRGQGGSNQPQHF,TGTGCCAGTAGAGGACAGGGGGGCAGCAATCAGCCCCAGCATTTT,TRBD1,-,TRBV19,TRBJ1-5
CASRPDYNSPLHF,TGTGCCAGCCGACCGGACTATAATTCACCCCTCCACTTT,-,-,TRBV6-5,TRBJ1-6
CASSPGRGTYEQYF,TGCGCCAGCAGCCCGGGACGGGGAACCTACGAGCAGTACTTC,-,-,TRBV5-1,TRBJ2-7
CASSQPWGGRGYTF,TGCGCCAGCAGCCAACCATGGGGGGGCAGAGGCTACACCTTC,-,-,TRBV4-1,TRBJ1-2
CASGRFYGYTF,TGTGCCAGCGGACGGTTCTATGGCTACACCTTC,-,-,TRBV5-6,TRBJ1-2
CASSLGGRDTGELFF,TGCGCCAGCAGCTTGGGGGGCAGGGACACCGGGGAGCTGTTTTTT,-,-,TRBV5-1,TRBJ2-2
CASSSTPQGRGQPQHF,TGTGCCAGCAGTTCCACCCCGCAGGGACGCGGCCAGCCCCAGCATTTT,-,-,TRBV5-4,TRBJ1-5
CASSQNTDTQYF,TGCGCCAGCAGCCAGAACACAGATACGCAGTATTTT,-,-,TRBV5-1,TRBJ2-3
CASSPPNRNQPQHF,TGTGCCAGCTCACCACCGAACAGAAATCAGCCCCAGCATTTT,-,once,TRBV18,TRBJ1-5
CASSPRGSVDEQFF,TGTGCCAGCAGCCCCCGTGGGAGCGTCGATGAGCAGTTCTTC,-,-,TRBV11-2,TRBJ2-1
CATSRDRQQGISNQPQHF,TGTGCCACCAGCAGAGACCGACAACAGGGAATTAGCAATCAGCCCCAGCATTTT,-,-,TRBV15,TRBJ1-5
CASSQVNTGELFF,TGTGCCAGCAGCCAAGTGAACACCGGGGAGCTGTTTTTT,-,-,TRBV14,TRBJ2-2
CASSQDTLAGVYEQYF,TGCGCCAGCAGCCAAGATACCCTAGCGGGAGTCTACGAGCAGTACTTC,TRBD2,-,TRBV4-1,TRBJ2-7
CASSPPTGRHTEAFF,TGTGCCAGCAGTCCCCCAACAGGACGTCACACTGAAGCTTTCTTT,-,-,TRBV6-5,TRBJ1-1
CASNPQGDGNQPQHF,TGTGCCAGCAACCCCCAGGGGGATGGCAATCAGCCCCAGCATTTT,TRBD1,once,TRBV9,TRBJ1-5
CASSNYKGTPRIDTQYF,TGCGCCAGCAGTAATTACAAAGGGACTCCCCGCATCGATACGCAGTATTTT,-,-,TRBV10-1,TRBJ2-3
CASSLAGPYEQYF,TGCGCCAGCAGCTTGGCAGGCCCCTACGAGCAGTACTTC,-,-,TRBV5-1,TRBJ2-7
CAISGGRANYGYTF,TGTGCCATCAGTGGTGGAAGGGCTAACTATGGCTACACCTTC,-,-,TRBV10-3,TRBJ1-2
CASSLSPTNQPQHF,TGTGCCAGCAGCTTAAGCCCGACCAATCAGCCCCAGCATTTT,-,-,TRBV5-6,TRBJ1-5
CASSPDRGQGSNQPQHF,TGTGCCAGCAGCCCAGACAGGGGCCAGGGGAGCAATCAGCCCCAGCATTTT,TRBD1,-,TRBV7-6,TRBJ1-5
CASSLVPGISGNTIYF,TGCGCCAGCAGCTTGGTCCCCGGGATCTCTGGAAACACCATATATTTT,-,once,TRBV5-1,TRBJ1-3
CASSDTQGRISNEQFF,TGCGCCAGCAGCGATACCCAGGGCAGGATATCCAATGAGCAGTTCTTC,-,-,TRBV5-1,TRBJ2-1
CASSRGQGVTQYF,TGTGCCAGCAGCCGGGGGCAGGGGGTAACGCAGTACTTC,-,-,TRBV7-2,TRBJ2-7
CASSQELAGRYSPLHF,TGCGCCAGCAGCCAAGAATTGGCAGGGAGGTATTCACCCCTCCACTTT,-,-,TRBV4-1,TRBJ1-6
CASSPGSLLEADTQYF,TGTGCCAGCAGCCCGGGGTCCCTCCTAGAGGCAGATACGCAGTATTTT,-,-,TRBV7-3,TRBJ2-3
CASSFVGAGGYTF,TGTGCCAGCAGTTTTGTGGGGGCAGGTGGCTACACCTTC,-,-,TRBV27,TRBJ1-2
CASRRPGGHQPQHF,TGTGCCAGTAGAAGACCAGGGGGCCATCAGCCCCAGCATTTT,TRBD1,-,TRBV19,TRBJ1-5
CASISGRGHTQYF,TGTGCCAGTATCAGTGGGAGGGGACATACGCAGTATTTT,TRBD2,-,TRBV19,TRBJ2-3
CSVGGTGSVKTQYF,TGCAGCGTTGGTGGTACAGGGAGTGTGAAGACCCAGTACTTC,-,-,TRBV29-1,TRBJ2-5
CASSLRATLGEQYF,TGTGCCAGCAGCCTTAGGGCCACGTTGGGCGAGCAGTACTTC,-,-,TRBV16,TRBJ2-7
CASTNTLSGNTIYF,TGTGCCAGTACTAACACCCTCTCTGGAAACACCATATATTTT,-,-,TRBV19,TRBJ1-3
CASSPQGASYNEQFF,TGTGCCAGCAGCCCCCAGGGGGCCAGCTACAATGAGCAGTTCTTC,TRBD1,once,TRBV11-3,TRBJ2-1
CASSAHTGDYGQYF,TGTGCCAGCAGCGCTCACACAGGGGACTACGGGCAGTACTTC,-,-,TRBV7-6,TRBJ2-7
CASSLIAGSGIGQYF,TGTGCCAGCAGCCTGATAGCGGGCTCGGGGATCGGGCAGTACTTC,TRBD2,once,TRBV11-2,TRBJ2-7
CASSQVAGGPFEQFF,TGTGCCAGCAGCCAAGTAGCGGGAGGGCCGTTTGAGCAGTTCTTC,TRBD2,-,TRBV4-2,TRBJ2-1
CASSQGGNGYTF,TGTGCCAGCAGCCAAGGGGGGAATGGCTACACCTTC,-,-,TRBV14,TRBJ1-2
CASSPTATNEKLFF,TGTGCCAGCAGTCCGACAGCAACTAATGAAAAACTGTTTTTT,-,-,TRBV7-2,TRBJ1-4
CASSIAGANYGYTF,TGTGCCAGTAGTATAGCAGGGGCTAACTATGGCTACACCTTC,-,-,TRBV19,TRBJ1-2
CASRIAGATNEKLFF,TGTGCCAGCAGAATCGCAGGTGCAACTAATGAAAAACTGTTTTTT,-,-,TRBV7-9,TRBJ1-4
CASSFRDTYNEQFF,TGTGCCAGCAGCTTCCGGGACACTTACAATGAGCAGTTCTTC,-,-,TRBV7-8,TRBJ2-1
CASSQTSGFYNEQFF,TGTGCCAGCAGCCAAACTAGCGGGTTCTACAATGAGCAGTTCTTC,TRBD2,-,TRBV11-3,TRBJ2-1
CASSLPGTGGQGYTF,TGTGCCAGCAGCTTGCCAGGGACAGGGGGACAGGGCTACACCTTC,TRBD1,-,TRBV7-9,TRBJ1-2
CASSNRSNTGELFF,TGCGCCAGCTCCAATAGATCGAACACCGGGGAGCTGTTTTTT,-,-,TRBV5-1,TRBJ2-2
CASSRGGLAGQETQYF,TGCGCCAGCAGCCGAGGGGGGCTAGCGGGACAAGAGACCCAGTACTTC,TRBD2,-,TRBV5-1,TRBJ2-5
CASSLDIGKGYTF,TGTGCCAGCAGCTTAGACATAGGGAAGGGCTACACCTTC,-,-,TRBV7-6,TRBJ1-2
CASSLGISGSYNEQFF,TGCGCCAGCAGCTTGGGAATTAGCGGATCCTACAATGAGCAGTTCTTC,-,-,TRBV5-1,TRBJ2-1
CASSQDNEQFF,TGTGCCAGCTCACAGGACAATGAGCAGTTCTTC,-,-,TRBV18,TRBJ2-1
CASSVSGQGPDTQYF,TGTGCCAGCAGCGTCTCCGGACAGGGCCCAGATACGCAGTATTTT,TRBD1,-,TRBV9,TRBJ2-3
CAWSAGQNQPQHF,TGTGCCTGGAGTGCGGGACAGAATCAGCCCCAGCATTTT,TRBD1,few,TRBV30,TRBJ1-5
CASSPGRRISQYF,TGTGCCAGCAGTCCCGGGAGGAGGATATCGCAGTATTTT,TRBD2,-,TRBV2,TRBJ2-3
CASSLRLNTEAFF,TGTGCCAGCAGCTTGAGATTGAACACTGAAGCTTTCTTT,-,-,TRBV11-2,TRBJ1-1
CASSPRPEIETQYF,TGTGCCAGCTCACCGAGACCAGAGATTGAGACCCAGTACTTC,-,-,TRBV18,TRBJ2-5
CASTRGLAGPYNEQFF,TGTGCCAGCACCCGAGGGCTAGCGGGACCCTACAATGAGCAGTTCTTC,TRBD2,-,TRBV2,TRBJ2-1
CASSLVGLNSPLHF,TGTGCCAGCAGCTTAGTAGGATTAAATTCACCCCTCCACTTT,-,-,TRBV7-9,TRBJ1-6